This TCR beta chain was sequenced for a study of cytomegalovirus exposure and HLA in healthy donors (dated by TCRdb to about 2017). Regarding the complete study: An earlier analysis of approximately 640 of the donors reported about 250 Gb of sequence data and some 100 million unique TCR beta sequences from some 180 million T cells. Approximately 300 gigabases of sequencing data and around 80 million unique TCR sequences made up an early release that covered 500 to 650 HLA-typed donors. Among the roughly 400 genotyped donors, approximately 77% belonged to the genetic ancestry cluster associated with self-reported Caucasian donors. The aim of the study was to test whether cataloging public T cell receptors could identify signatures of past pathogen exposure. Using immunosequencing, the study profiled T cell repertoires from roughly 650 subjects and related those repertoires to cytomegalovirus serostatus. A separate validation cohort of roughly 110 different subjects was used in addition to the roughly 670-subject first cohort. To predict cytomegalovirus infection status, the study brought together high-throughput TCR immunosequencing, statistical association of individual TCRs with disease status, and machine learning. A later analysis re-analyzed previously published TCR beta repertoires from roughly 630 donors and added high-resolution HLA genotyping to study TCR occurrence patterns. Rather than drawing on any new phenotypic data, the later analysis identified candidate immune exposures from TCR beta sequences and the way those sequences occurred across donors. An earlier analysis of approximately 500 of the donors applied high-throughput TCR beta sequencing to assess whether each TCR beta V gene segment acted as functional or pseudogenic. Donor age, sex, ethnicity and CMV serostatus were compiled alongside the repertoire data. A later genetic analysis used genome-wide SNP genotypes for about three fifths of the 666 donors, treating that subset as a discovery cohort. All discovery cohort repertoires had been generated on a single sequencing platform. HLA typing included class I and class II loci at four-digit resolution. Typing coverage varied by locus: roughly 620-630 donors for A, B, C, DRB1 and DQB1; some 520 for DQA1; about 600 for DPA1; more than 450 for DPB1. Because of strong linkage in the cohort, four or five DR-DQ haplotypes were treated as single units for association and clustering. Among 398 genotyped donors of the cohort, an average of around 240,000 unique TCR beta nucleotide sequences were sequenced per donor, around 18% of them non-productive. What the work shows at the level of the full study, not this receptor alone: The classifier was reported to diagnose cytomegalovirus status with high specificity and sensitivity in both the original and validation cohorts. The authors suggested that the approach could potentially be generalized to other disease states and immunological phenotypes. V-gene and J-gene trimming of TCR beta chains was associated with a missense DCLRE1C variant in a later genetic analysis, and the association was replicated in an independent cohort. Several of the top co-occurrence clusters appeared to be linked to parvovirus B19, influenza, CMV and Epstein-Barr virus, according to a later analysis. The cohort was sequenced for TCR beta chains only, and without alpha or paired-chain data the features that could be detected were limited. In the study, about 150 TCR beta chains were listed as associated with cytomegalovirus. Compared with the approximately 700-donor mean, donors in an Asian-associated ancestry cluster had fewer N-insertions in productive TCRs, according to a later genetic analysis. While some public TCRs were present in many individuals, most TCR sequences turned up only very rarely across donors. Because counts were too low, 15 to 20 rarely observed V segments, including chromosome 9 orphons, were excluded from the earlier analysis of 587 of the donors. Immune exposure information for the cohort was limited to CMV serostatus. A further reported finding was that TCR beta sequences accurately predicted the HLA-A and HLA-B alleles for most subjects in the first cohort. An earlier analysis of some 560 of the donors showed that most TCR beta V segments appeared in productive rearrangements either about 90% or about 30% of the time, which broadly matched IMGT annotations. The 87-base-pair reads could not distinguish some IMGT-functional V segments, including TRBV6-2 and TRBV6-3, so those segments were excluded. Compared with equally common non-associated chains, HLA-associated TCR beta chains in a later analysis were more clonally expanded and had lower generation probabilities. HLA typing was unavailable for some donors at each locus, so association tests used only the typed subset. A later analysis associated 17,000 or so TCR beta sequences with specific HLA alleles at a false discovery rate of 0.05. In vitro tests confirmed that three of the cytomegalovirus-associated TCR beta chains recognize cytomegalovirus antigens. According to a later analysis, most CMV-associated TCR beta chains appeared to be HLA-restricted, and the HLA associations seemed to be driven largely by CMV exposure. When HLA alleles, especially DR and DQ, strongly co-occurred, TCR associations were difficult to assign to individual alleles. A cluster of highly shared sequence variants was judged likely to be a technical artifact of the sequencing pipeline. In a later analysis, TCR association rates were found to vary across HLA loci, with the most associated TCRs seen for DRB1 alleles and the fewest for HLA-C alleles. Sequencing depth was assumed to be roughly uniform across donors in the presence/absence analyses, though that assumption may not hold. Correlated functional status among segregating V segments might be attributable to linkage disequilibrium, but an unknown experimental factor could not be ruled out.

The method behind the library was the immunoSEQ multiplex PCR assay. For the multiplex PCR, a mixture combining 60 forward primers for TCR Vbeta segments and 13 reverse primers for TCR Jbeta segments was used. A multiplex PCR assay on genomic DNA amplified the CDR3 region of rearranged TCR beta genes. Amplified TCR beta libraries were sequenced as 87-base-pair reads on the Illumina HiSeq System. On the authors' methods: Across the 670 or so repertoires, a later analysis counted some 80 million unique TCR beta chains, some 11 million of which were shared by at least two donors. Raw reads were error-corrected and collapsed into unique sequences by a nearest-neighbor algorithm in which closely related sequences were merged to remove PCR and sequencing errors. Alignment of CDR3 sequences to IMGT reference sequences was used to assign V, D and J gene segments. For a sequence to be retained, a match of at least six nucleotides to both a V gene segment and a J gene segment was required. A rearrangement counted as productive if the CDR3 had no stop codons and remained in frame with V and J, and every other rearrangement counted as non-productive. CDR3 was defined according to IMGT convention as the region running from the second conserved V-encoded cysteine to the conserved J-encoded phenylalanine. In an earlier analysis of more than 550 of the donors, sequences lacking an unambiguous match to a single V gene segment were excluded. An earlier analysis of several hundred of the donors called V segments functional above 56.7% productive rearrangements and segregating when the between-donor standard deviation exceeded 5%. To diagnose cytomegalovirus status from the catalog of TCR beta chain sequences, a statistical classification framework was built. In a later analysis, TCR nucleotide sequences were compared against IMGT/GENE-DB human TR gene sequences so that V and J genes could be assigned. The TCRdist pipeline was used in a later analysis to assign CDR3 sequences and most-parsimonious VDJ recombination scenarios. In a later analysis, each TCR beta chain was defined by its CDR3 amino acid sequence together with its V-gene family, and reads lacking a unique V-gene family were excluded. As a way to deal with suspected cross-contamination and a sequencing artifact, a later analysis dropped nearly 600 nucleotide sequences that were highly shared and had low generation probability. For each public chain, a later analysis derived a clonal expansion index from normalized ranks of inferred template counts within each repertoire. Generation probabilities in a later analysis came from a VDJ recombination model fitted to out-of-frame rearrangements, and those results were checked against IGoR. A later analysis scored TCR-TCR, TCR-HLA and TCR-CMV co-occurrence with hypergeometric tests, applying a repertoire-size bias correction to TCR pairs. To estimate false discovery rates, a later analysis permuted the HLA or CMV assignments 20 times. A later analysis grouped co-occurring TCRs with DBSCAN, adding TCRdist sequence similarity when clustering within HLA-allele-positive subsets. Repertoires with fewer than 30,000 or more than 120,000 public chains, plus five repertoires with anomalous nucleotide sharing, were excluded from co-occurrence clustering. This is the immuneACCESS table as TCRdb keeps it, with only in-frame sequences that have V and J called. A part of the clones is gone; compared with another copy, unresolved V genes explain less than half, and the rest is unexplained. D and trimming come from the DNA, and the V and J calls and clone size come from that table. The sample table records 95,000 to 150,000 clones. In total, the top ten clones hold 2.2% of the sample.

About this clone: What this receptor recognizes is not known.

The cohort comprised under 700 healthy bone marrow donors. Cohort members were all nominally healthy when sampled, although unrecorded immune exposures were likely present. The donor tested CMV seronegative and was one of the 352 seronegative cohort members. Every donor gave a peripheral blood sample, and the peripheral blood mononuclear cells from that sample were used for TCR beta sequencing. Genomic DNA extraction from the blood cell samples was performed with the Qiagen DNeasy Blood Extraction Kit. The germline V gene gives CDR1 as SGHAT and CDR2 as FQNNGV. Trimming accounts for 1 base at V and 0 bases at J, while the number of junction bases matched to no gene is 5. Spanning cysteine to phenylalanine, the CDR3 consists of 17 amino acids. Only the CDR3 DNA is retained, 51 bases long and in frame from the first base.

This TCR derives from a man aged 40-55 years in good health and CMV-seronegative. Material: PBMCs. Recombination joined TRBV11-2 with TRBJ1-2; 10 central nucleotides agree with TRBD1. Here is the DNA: TGTGCCAGCAGCTTAGGACAGGGGGCATTCGCTAACTATGGCTACACCTTC. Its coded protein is CASSLGQGAFANYGYTF. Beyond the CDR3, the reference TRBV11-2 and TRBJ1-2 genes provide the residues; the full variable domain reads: EAGVAQSPRYKIIEKRQSVAFWCNPISGHATLYWYQQILGQGPKLLIQFQNNGVVDDSQLPKDRFSAERLKGVDSTLKIQPAKLEDSAVYLCASSLGQGAFANYGYTFGSGTRLTVV.